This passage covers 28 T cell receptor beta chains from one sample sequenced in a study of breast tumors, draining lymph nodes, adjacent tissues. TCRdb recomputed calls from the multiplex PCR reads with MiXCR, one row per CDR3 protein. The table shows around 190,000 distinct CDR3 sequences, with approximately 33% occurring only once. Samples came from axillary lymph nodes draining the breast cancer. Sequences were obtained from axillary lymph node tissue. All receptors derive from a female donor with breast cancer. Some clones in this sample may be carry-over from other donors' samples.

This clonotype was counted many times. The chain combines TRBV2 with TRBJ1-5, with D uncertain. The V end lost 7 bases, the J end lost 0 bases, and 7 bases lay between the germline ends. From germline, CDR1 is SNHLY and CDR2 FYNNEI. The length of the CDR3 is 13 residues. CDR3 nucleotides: TGTGCCAGCACTGAGGATAGCAATCAGCCCCAGCATTTT. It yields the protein CASTEDSNQPQHF.

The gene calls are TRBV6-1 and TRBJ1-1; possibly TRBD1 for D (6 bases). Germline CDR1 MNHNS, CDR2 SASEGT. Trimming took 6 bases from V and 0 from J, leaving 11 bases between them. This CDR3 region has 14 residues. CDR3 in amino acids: CASRDRNMNTEAFF. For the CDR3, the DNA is TGTGCCAGCAGGGACAGAAACATGAACACTGAAGCTTTCTTT.

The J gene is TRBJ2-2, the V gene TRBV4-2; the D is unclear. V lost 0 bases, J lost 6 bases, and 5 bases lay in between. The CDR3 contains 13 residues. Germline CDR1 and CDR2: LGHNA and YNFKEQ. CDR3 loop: CASSQDQSGELFF. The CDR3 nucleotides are TGTGCCAGCAGCCAAGATCAGTCCGGGGAGCTGTTTTTT.

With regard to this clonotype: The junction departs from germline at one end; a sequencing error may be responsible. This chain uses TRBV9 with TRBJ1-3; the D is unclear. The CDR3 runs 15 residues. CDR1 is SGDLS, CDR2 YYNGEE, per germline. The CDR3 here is CASSLVLASGNTTYF. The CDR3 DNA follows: TGTGCCAGCAGCTTAGTGCTAGCCTCTGGAAACACCACATATTTT.

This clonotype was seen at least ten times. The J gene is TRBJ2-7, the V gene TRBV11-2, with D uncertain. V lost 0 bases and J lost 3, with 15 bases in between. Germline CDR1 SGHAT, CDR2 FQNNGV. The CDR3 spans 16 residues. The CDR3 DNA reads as TGTGCCAGCAGCTTAGATTCTATCGACCACGGCTACGAGCAGTACTTC. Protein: CASSLDSIDHGYEQYF. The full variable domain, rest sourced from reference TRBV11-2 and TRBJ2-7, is EAGVAQSPRYKIIEKRQSVAFWCNPISGHATLYWYQQILGQGPKLLIQFQNNGVVDDSQLPKDRFSAERLKGVDSTLKIQPAKLEDSAVYLCASSLDSIDHGYEQYFGPGTRLTVT.

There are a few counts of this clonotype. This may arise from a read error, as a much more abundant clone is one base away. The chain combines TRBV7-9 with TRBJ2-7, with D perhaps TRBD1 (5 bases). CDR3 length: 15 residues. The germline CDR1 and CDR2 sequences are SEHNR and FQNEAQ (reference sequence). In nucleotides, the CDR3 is TGTGCCAGCAGCTTAGTAAGAACAGGCTCGGGCGAGCAGCACTTC. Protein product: CASSLVRTGSGEQHF.

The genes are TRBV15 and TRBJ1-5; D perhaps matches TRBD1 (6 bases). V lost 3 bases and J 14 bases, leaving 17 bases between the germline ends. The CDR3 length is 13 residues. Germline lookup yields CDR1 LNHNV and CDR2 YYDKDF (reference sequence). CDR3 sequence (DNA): TGTGCCACCAGCAGGGGCAGGGGAAAATACGAGCATTTT. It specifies CATSRGRGKYEHF.

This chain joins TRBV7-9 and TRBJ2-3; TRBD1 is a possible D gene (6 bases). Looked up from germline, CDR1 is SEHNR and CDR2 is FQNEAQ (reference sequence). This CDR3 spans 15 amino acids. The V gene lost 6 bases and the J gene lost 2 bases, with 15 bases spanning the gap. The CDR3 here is CASSPARGNTDTQYF. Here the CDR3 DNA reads TGTGCCAGCAGTCCAGCGAGGGGGAACACAGATACGCAGTATTTT. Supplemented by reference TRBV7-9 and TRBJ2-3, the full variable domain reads DTGVSQNPRHKITKRGQNVTFRCDPISEHNRLYWYRQTLGQGPEFLTYFQNEAQLEKSRLLSDRFSAERPKGSFSTLEIQRTEQGDSAMYLCASSPARGNTDTQYFGPGTRLTVL.

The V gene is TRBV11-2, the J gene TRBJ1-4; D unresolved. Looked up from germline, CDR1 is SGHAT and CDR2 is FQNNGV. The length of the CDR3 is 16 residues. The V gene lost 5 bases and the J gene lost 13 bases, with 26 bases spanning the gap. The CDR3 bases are TGTGCCAGCAGCCCTAACTCTAGAAATCCTAATGAGAGACTGTTTTTT. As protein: CASSPNSRNPNERLFF.

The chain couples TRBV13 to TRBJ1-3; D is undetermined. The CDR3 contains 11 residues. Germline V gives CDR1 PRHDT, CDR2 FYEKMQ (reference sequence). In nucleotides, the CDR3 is TGTGCTCCTGAACCAGAAAACACCATATATTTT. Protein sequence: CAPEPENTIYF.

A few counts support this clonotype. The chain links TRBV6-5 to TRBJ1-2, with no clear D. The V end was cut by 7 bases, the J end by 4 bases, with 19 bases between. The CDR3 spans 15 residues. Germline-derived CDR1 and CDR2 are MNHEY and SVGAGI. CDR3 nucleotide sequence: TGTGCCAGCACACCCATAGGGCGGCTGGGCTATGGCTACACCTTC. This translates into CASTPIGRLGYGYTF.

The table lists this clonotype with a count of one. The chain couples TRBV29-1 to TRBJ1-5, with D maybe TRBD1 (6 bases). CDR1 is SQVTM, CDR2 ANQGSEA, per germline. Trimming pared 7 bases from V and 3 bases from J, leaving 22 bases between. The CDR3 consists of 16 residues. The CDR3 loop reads CSATGAGELSNQPQHF. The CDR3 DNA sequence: TGCAGCGCGACCGGGGCAGGGGAGTTATCCAATCAGCCCCAGCATTTT.

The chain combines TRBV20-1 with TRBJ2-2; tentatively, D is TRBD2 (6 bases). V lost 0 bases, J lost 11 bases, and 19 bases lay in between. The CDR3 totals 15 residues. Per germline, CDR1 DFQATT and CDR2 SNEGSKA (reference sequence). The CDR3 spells CSAREFRGGNGELFF. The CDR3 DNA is TGCAGTGCTAGAGAATTTCGCGGCGGGAATGGTGAGCTGTTTTTT.

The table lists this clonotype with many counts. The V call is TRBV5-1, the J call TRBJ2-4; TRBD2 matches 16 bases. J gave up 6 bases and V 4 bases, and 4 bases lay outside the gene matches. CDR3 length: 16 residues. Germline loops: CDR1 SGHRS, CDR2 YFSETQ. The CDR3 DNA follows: TGCGCCAGCAGCACGGGGACTAGCGGGAGGGGAAACATTCAGTACTTC. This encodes CASSTGTSGRGNIQYF.

The CDR3 bases are TGTGCCAGCAGGGGACAGGGAGGCGTAAATTCACCCCTCCACTTT. Protein: CASRGQGGVNSPLHF. V and J are TRBV12-3 or TRBV12-4 and TRBJ1-6, with 9 bases aligning to TRBD1. J was trimmed by 7 bases and V by 6 bases; bases with no gene match: 7. This CDR3 has 15 residues.

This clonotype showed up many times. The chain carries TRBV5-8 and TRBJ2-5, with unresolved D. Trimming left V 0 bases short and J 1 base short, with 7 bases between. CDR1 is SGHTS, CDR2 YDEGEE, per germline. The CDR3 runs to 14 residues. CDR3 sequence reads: CASSLGLAQETQYF. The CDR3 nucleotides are TGTGCCAGCAGCTTGGGACTCGCCCAAGAGACCCAGTACTTC.

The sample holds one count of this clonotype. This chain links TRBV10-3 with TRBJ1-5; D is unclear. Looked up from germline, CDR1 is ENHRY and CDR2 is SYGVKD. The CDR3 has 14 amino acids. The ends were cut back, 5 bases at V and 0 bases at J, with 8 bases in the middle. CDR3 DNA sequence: TGTGCCATCAGTTATTTAATTAGCAATCAGCCCCAGCATTTT. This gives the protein CAISYLISNQPQHF.

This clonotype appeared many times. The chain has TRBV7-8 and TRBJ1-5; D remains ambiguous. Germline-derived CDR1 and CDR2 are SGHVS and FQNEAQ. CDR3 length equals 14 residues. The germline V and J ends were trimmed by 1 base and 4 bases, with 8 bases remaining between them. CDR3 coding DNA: TGTGCCAGCAGCTTAGGCCCAGTTAATCAGCCCCAGCATTTT. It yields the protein CASSLGPVNQPQHF. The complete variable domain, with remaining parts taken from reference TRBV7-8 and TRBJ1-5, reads GAGVSQSPRYKVAKRGQDVALRCDPISGHVSLFWYQQALGQGPEFLTYFQNEAQLDKSGLPSDRFFAERPEGSVSTLKIQRTQQEDSAVYLCASSLGPVNQPQHFGDGTRLSIL.

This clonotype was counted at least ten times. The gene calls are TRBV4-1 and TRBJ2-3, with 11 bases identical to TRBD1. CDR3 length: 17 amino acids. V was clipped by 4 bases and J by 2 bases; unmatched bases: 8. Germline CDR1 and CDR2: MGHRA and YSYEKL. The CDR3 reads CASSPGQGGFNTDTQYF. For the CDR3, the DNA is TGCGCCAGCAGCCCGGGACAGGGGGGTTTTAACACAGATACGCAGTATTTT.

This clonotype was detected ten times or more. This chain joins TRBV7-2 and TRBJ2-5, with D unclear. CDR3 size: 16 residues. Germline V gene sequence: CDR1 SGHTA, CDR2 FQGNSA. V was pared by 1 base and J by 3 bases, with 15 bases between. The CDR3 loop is CASSLGAQPLKETQYF. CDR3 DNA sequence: TGTGCCAGCAGCTTAGGAGCGCAGCCTCTAAAAGAGACCCAGTACTTC.

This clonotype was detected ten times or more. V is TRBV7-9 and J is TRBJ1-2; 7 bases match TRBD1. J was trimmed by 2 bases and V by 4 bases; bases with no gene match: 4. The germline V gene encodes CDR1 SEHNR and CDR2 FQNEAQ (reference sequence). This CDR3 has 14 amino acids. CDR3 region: CASSSGQKNYGYTF. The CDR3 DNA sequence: TGTGCCAGCAGCTCGGGACAGAAGAACTATGGCTACACCTTC.

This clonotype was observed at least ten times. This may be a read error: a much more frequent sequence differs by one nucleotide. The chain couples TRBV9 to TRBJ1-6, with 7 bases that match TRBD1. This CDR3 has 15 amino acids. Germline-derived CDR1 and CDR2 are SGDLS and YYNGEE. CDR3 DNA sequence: TGTGCCAGCAGCGTAGCCGGGACAGCTTTCGCACCCCCCCACTTT. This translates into CASSVAGTAFAPPHF.

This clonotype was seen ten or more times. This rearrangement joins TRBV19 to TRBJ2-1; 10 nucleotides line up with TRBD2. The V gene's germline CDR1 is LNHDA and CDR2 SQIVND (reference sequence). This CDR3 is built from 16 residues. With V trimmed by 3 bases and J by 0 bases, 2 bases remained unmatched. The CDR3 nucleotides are TGTGCCAGTAGTATTAGCGGGAGGCCCTCCTACAATGAGCAGTTCTTC. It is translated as CASSISGRPSYNEQFF.

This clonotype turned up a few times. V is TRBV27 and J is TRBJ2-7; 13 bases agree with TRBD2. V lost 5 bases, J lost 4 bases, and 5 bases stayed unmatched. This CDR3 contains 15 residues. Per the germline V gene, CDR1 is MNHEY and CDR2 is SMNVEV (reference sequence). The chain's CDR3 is CASSGLAGAEYEQYF. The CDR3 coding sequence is TGTGCCAGCAGTGGACTAGCGGGGGCCGAGTACGAGCAGTACTTC.

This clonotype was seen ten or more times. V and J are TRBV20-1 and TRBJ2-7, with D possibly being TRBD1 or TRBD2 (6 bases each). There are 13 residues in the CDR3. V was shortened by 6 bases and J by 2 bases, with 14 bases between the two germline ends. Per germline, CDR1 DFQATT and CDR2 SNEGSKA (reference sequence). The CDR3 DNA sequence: TGCAGTGCCGGGCGGGACACCACCTACGAGCAGTACTTC. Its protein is CSAGRDTTYEQYF.

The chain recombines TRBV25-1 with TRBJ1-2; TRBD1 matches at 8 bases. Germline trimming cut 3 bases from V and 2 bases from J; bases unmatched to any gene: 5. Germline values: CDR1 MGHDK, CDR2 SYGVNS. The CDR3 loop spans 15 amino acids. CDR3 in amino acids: CASSDWTGRNYGYTF. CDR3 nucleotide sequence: TGTGCCAGCAGTGACTGGACAGGGAGAAACTATGGCTACACCTTC.

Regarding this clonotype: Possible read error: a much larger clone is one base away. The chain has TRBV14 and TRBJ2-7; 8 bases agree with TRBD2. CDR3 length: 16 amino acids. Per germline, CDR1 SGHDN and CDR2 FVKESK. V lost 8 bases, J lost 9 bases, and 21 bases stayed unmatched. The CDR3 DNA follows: TGTGCCAGCTCACCCCCAACTAGCGGCAAGCAGGACGCGCAGTACTTC. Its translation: CASSPPTSGKQDAQYF.

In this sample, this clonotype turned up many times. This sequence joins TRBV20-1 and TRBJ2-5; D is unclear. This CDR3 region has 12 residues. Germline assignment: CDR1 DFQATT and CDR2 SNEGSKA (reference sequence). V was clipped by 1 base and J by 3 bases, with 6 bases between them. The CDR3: CSARVREETQYF. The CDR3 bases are TGCAGTGCTAGAGTACGGGAAGAGACCCAGTACTTC.